This T cell receptor beta chain was recovered during a study of T-cell reconstitution after alpha-beta-depleted transplantation in children. V lost 3 bases to trimming and J lost 2 bases, with 12 bases between them. The germline V gene has CDR1 KGHSH and CDR2 LQKENI. The CDR3 is 15 amino acids. Unique molecular identifiers were incorporated into the prepared TCRbeta library. TCRdb re-derived calls from the PCR reads in MiXCR, one entry per CDR3 protein. The sample shows around 530,000 distinct CDR3 sequences, roughly 33% of them seen only once. The sample consisted of PBMCs from the stem cell graft donor, taken from the stem cell graft. The sequence was collected from a human donor who donated a stem cell graft to a child with aplastic anemia. The chain employs TRBV18 and TRBJ2-3; no definite D call. CDR3 coding DNA: TGTGCCAGCTCACCGTCTCCACGCCTCACAGATACGCAGTATTTT. It is translated as CASSPSPRLTDTQYF.